The T cell receptor beta chain under discussion was sequenced for a study of blood T cells in healthy people across ages. For this clonotype: Its matching antigen is unknown.

Germline V lookup: CDR1 MDHEN, CDR2 SYDVKM. The ends lost 6 bases at V and 3 bases at J; junction bases unmatched: 4. CDR3 length equals 14 residues. Study-level findings and limits: The study could not conclusively compare naive and antigen-experienced cells, given its unsorted PBMCs.

Sample-barcoded 5' priming and a J-beta primer mix drove a second PCR of about 7 to 12 cycles. Via MiXCR, TCRdb re-called the 5' RACE reads, giving one row per CDR3 protein. The table lists approximately 760,000 distinct CDR3 sequences, approximately 25% of them singletons. The same sample was also studied in work on T cells of mothers and their children. That work adds: Three healthy Caucasian mothers and their six children were the donors. Clones that were microchimeric and persistent were not detected among T cells.

The clonotype was recovered from a boy younger than 18 in good health. Sequenced sample: blood. The V gene is TRBV28, the J gene TRBJ1-4; TRBD1 aligns across 7 bases. The CDR3 sequence is CASRRQGSNEKLFF. CDR3 nucleotides: TGTGCCAGCAGACGACAGGGATCTAATGAAAAACTGTTTTTT. Variable domain in full (rest from reference TRBV28 and TRBJ1-4): DVKVTQSSRYLVKRTGEKVFLECVQDMDHENMFWYRQDPGLGLRLIYFSYDVKMKEKGDIPEGYSVSREKKERFSLILESASTNQTSMYLCASRRQGSNEKLFFGSGTQLSVL.